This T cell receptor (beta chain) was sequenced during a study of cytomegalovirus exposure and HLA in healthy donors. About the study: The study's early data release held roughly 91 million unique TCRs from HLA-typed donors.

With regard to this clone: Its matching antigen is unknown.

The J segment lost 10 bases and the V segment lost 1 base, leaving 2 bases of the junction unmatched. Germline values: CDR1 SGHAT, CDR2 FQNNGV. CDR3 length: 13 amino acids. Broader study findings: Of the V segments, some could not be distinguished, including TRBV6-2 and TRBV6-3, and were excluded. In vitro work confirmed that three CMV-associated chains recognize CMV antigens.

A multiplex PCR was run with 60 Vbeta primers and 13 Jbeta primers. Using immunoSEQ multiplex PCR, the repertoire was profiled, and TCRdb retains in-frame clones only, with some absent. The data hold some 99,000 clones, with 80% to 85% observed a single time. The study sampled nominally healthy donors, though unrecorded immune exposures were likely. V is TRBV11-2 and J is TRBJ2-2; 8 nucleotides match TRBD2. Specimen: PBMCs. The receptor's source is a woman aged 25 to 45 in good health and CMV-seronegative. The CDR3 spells CASSLVGRVELFF. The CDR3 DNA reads TGTGCCAGCAGCTTAGTCGGGAGGGTGGAGCTGTTTTTT. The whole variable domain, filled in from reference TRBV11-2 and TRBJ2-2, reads EAGVAQSPRYKIIEKRQSVAFWCNPISGHATLYWYQQILGQGPKLLIQFQNNGVVDDSQLPKDRFSAERLKGVDSTLKIQPAKLEDSAVYLCASSLVGRVELFFGEGSRLTVL.